A selection of T cell receptor beta chains follows, all from one sample in a study of blood T cell repertoires in COVID-19. TCRdb keeps only in-frame clones here, not all; method: immunoSEQ multiplex PCR. The table includes approximately 90,000 clones, around three quarters detected once. The material sequenced was peripheral blood. The receptors were gathered from a woman of 80 years or more with acute or convalescent COVID-19. Each CDR3 is given with its conserved first and last residue. The D gene is left open where the match is weak. Only part of the rows carry a size: once, few, many, or a class if the clone is expanded.

DNA: TGTGCCAGCAGTCAGGGTCCCTCCTACGAGCAGTACTTC
CDR3: CASSQGPSYEQYF
size: NA
V: TRBV6-5
J: TRBJ2-7
D: NA

DNA: TGTGCCAGCAGTTACTCCGGGACAACGAACACTGAAGCTTTCTTT
CDR3: CASSYSGTTNTEAFF
size: NA
V: TRBV6-5
J: TRBJ1-1
D: NA

DNA: TGTGCCAGCAGCAAAAAGGGGCTGAGGACCTCTCCAGAAGAGACCCAGTACTTC
CDR3: CASSKKGLRTSPEETQYF
size: NA
V: TRBV21-1
J: TRBJ2-5
D: NA

DNA: TGTGCCAGCAGCTTAGTCGAAGGGGTTACCGGGGAGCTGTTTTTT
CDR3: CASSLVEGVTGELFF
size: NA
V: TRBV7-9
J: TRBJ2-2
D: NA

DNA: TGTGCCAATCGACTAGCGGGAGGGCACGAGCAGTACTTC
CDR3: CANRLAGGHEQYF
size: NA
V: TRBV2
J: TRBJ2-7
D: TRBD2

DNA: TGTGCCACCAGTAGCGGACAGGGAAACACAGATACGCAGTATTTT
CDR3: CATSSGQGNTDTQYF
size: NA
V: TRBV24-1
J: TRBJ2-3
D: TRBD1

DNA: TGCGCCAGCAGCCAAGGGTTTAGGACAGGGAGGACCTACGAGCAGTACTTC
CDR3: CASSQGFRTGRTYEQYF
size: NA
V: TRBV4-1
J: TRBJ2-7
D: TRBD1

DNA: TGTGCCAGCAGCCAACGTGGGACAGGGCATAGCTACACCTTC
CDR3: CASSQRGTGHSYTF
size: NA
V: TRBV11-2
J: TRBJ1-2
D: TRBD1

DNA: TGTGCCAGCAGTTTCTGGGCAGGGTACGACTATGGCTACACCTTC
CDR3: CASSFWAGYDYGYTF
size: many
V: TRBV28
J: TRBJ1-2
D: NA

DNA: TGCGCCAGCAGCCAAGTTATCTTAGGACTAGCGGGGGGGAACACCGGGGAGCTGTTTTTT
CDR3: CASSQVILGLAGGNTGELFF
size: NA
V: TRBV4-1
J: TRBJ2-2
D: TRBD2

DNA: TGTGCCAGCAGCCAAGTTCCCGGCTACGAGCAGTACTTC
CDR3: CASSQVPGYEQYF
size: NA
V: TRBV3-1/TRBV3-2
J: TRBJ2-7
D: NA

DNA: TGCGCCAGCAGCTTTACTAGGCCCGGAAACGTCGGGGAGCTGTTTTTT
CDR3: CASSFTRPGNVGELFF
size: NA
V: TRBV5-1
J: TRBJ2-2
D: NA

DNA: TGTGCCAGCAGCCAAGATGTGCAGGGTGGGTCACCCCTCCACTTT
CDR3: CASSQDVQGGSPLHF
size: NA
V: TRBV4-2
J: TRBJ1-6
D: NA

DNA: TGTGCCAGCAGCGCCGGACAGGGGGGCCTCGAGCAGTACTTC
CDR3: CASSAGQGGLEQYF
size: few
V: TRBV9
J: TRBJ2-7
D: TRBD1

DNA: TGTGCCACCAGTGATCTCGGGACTAGCGGGCCAAGGGAGCAGTACTTC
CDR3: CATSDLGTSGPREQYF
size: NA
V: TRBV24-1
J: TRBJ2-7
D: TRBD2

DNA: TGTGCCAGCAGTACAGGCCTTAAAGAAAAACTGTTTTTT
CDR3: CASSTGLKEKLFF
size: few
V: TRBV9
J: TRBJ1-4
D: NA

DNA: TGTGCCAGCAGCCTCGGCGGCAGCAATCAGCCCCAGCATTTT
CDR3: CASSLGGSNQPQHF
size: NA
V: TRBV3-1/TRBV3-2
J: TRBJ1-5
D: NA

DNA: TGCAGTGCTAGTTTGGGAGGCCAAGAGACCCAGTACTTC
CDR3: CSASLGGQETQYF
size: NA
V: TRBV20-1
J: TRBJ2-5
D: NA

DNA: TGCGCCAGCGCTGACCCCCGGCAGGGGGCATCAGAGACCCAGTACTTC
CDR3: CASADPRQGASETQYF
size: NA
V: TRBV5-1
J: TRBJ2-5
D: TRBD1

DNA: TGTGCCAGCAGCCGGTGGGGGGGATCTGACACCGGGGAGCTGTTTTTT
CDR3: CASSRWGGSDTGELFF
size: NA
V: TRBV27
J: TRBJ2-2
D: TRBD2

DNA: TGTGCCACCAGTCAGGTCAGGGGCTTCCAAGCTTTCTTT
CDR3: CATSQVRGFQAFF
size: NA
V: TRBV15
J: TRBJ1-1
D: NA

DNA: TGTGCCAGCAGCTTAGTTAGATCGGGACTAGCGGGACCAGATACGCAGTATTTT
CDR3: CASSLVRSGLAGPDTQYF
size: NA
V: TRBV7-6
J: TRBJ2-3
D: TRBD2

DNA: TGTGCCAGCAGCCCACGGACAGGGGGGTCACCCCTCCACTTT
CDR3: CASSPRTGGSPLHF
size: NA
V: TRBV3-1/TRBV3-2
J: TRBJ1-6
D: TRBD1

DNA: TGCACCAGCAAGGGACTAGCAAAAGATACGCAGTATTTT
CDR3: CTSKGLAKDTQYF
size: NA
V: TRBV1
J: TRBJ2-3
D: NA

DNA: TGTGCCAGCAGGGGACAAAACTTGGGCAATGAGCAGTTCTTC
CDR3: CASRGQNLGNEQFF
size: NA
V: TRBV6-6
J: TRBJ2-1
D: NA

DNA: TGTGCCAGCAGTTACCGCACTGTCCGACAAAACTATGGCTACACCTTC
CDR3: CASSYRTVRQNYGYTF
size: NA
V: TRBV2
J: TRBJ1-2
D: NA

DNA: TGTGCCAGTAGCCCGAATCAGGGTGTATGGTACGAGCAGTACTTC
CDR3: CASSPNQGVWYEQYF
size: NA
V: TRBV19
J: TRBJ2-7
D: NA

DNA: TGTGCCAGCAGCACTCTAGGGACAGGCCAAGAGACCCAGTACTTC
CDR3: CASSTLGTGQETQYF
size: NA
V: TRBV7-9
J: TRBJ2-5
D: TRBD1

DNA: TGTGCCAGCTCATATGGAGTCTCCGTTTACAATGAGCAGTTCTTC
CDR3: CASSYGVSVYNEQFF
size: NA
V: TRBV9
J: TRBJ2-1
D: NA

DNA: TGTGCCAGCAGCGGAACTACCCACACAGATACGCAGTATTTT
CDR3: CASSGTTHTDTQYF
size: NA
V: TRBV9
J: TRBJ2-3
D: NA

DNA: TGTGCCAGCAGCCAGTCTCCTCCTTATCCGATCGGCTATGGCTACACCTTC
CDR3: CASSQSPPYPIGYGYTF
size: NA
V: TRBV4-2
J: TRBJ1-2
D: NA

DNA: TGTGCCAGTAGTATACGGCTAGCGGGATCCTACGAGCAGTACTTC
CDR3: CASSIRLAGSYEQYF
size: NA
V: TRBV19
J: TRBJ2-7
D: TRBD2

DNA: TGTGCCAGCAGCCAAGATCTCGGGAGGGGAGGACTGTTTTTT
CDR3: CASSQDLGRGGLFF
size: NA
V: TRBV3-1/TRBV3-2
J: TRBJ1-4
D: NA

DNA: TGTGCCAGTAGACAGGGGACTAGCACAACCGGGGAGCTGTTTTTT
CDR3: CASRQGTSTTGELFF
size: NA
V: TRBV6-5
J: TRBJ2-2
D: NA

DNA: TGTGCCAGCAGCCAACAGGATAACTCCTACAATGAGCAGTTCTTC
CDR3: CASSQQDNSYNEQFF
size: NA
V: TRBV14
J: TRBJ2-1
D: NA

DNA: TGTGCCAGCACCGTGGGGAGGGGAGGCAATCAGCCCCAGCATTTT
CDR3: CASTVGRGGNQPQHF
size: NA
V: TRBV5-5
J: TRBJ1-5
D: NA

DNA: TGCGCCAGCAGTGAAGGTTTTAGCGGGGGGGCTCGATTGGGTGAGCAGTTCTTC
CDR3: CASSEGFSGGARLGEQFF
size: NA
V: TRBV10-2
J: TRBJ2-1
D: TRBD2

DNA: TGCGCCAGCAGCTTGAATGGGGACAACTACGAGCAGTACTTC
CDR3: CASSLNGDNYEQYF
size: NA
V: TRBV5-1
J: TRBJ2-7
D: NA

DNA: TGTGCCAGCAGTTATGACGCAGGGAACTTGGGGGGCTACACCTTC
CDR3: CASSYDAGNLGGYTF
size: NA
V: TRBV27
J: TRBJ1-2
D: NA

DNA: TGTGCCAGCAGCTGGGACAGGGGGCTAGGACCGGTAGGAGATACGCAGTATTTT
CDR3: CASSWDRGLGPVGDTQYF
size: NA
V: TRBV5-4
J: TRBJ2-3
D: TRBD1

DNA: TGTGCCAGCAGAAATACCCCGCGGGGGAACTATGGCTACACCTTC
CDR3: CASRNTPRGNYGYTF
size: NA
V: TRBV11-2
J: TRBJ1-2
D: NA

DNA: TGTGCCAGTAGTATGCGAATGGCCAAAAACATTCAGTACTTC
CDR3: CASSMRMAKNIQYF
size: NA
V: TRBV19
J: TRBJ2-4
D: NA